The entry below describes one TCR beta chain. The V gene end was trimmed by 2 bases and the J gene end by 5 bases; junction bases not matched to a gene: 5. The CDR3 totals 15 residues. Looked up from germline, CDR1 is SEHNR and CDR2 is FQNEAQ (reference sequence). These data originate in a study of regulatory T cells in long-lasting Graves disease. Stated time point: newly diagnosed GD, antithyroid drugs for less than 3 months. The TCR library was made from RNA that had been extracted from PBMCs in TRIzol. As a group, patients came from one endocrinology department in Xi'an, China. Arm-PCR of CDR3 regions with iRepertoire HTBI primers generated TCR beta libraries. TCRdb reprocessed the multiplex PCR reads with MiXCR, giving one entry per CDR3 protein. The table lists around 500,000 distinct CDR3 sequences, around 12% of them singletons. The sample was also linked to a second study, of T cells in Graves' hyperthyroidism and ophthalmopathy. Turning to that study: RT-PCR in the first round (using the HTBI primer set) targeted the TCR CDR3. Researchers found most expanded thyroid clonotypes above 0.001 in blood as well. Ophthalmopathy was model-predicted a median roughly 6.2 months pre-onset.

The clonotype originates from a woman aged 25-40 years with Graves disease. This chain connects TRBV7-9 to TRBJ2-1, with 8 bases lining up with TRBD1. Sample: peripheral blood mononuclear cells (PBMCs), taken at new diagnosis, from a patient treated with antithyroid drugs. CDR3: CASSLYQGANNEQFF. The CDR3, as DNA: TGTGCCAGCAGCTTATACCAGGGGGCGAACAATGAGCAGTTCTTC.